This T cell receptor (beta chain) was sequenced during a study of blood T cell repertoires in COVID-19. Turning to the study itself: The United States, Italy and Spain provided the acute and convalescent COVID-19 samples. In each case, the material was cDNA or gDNA derived from T cells, B-cell-depleted T cells, or PBMCs.

Germline V gene data show CDR1 as LNHNV and CDR2 as YYDKDF (reference sequence). V gave up 5 bases and J gave up 2 bases, with 6 bases separating them. The CDR3 sequence is 12 residues long. Study processing details: Reference gene primer amplification gave estimated nucleated cell counts. This table comes from immunoSEQ multiplex PCR, and its TCRdb copy is limited to in-frame clones, with some not included. That table furnishes V, J and clone size, whereas the DNA furnished D and trimming. Among over 150,000 clones listed, around four fifths were seen once. The V gene is TRBV15, the J gene TRBJ1-2; D is unresolved. Sequenced: peripheral blood. The TCR sequence derives from a woman in her sixties or seventies who had recovered from COVID-19. CDR3 amino acids: CATSQQNYGYTF. CDR3 coding DNA: TGTGCCACCAGCCAACAGAACTATGGCTACACCTTC.